These 25 T cell receptor beta chains were sequenced from one sample in a study of blood T cell repertoires in COVID-19. Method: immunoSEQ multiplex PCR; TCRdb's copy keeps in-frame clones and lacks some. The sample lists about 360,000 clones; about 89% were seen once. Sequences were obtained from PBMCs or T cells enriched from blood (not recorded which). Every receptor here comes from a man younger than 40 who had recovered from COVID-19.

In its sample, this clone was seen once. The chain employs TRBV7-8 and TRBJ1-6; D might be TRBD1 (5 bases). Germline CDR1 SGHVS, CDR2 FQNEAQ. CDR3 length: 14 amino acids. Trimming took 5 bases from V and 7 from J, leaving 12 bases between them. CDR3 protein: CASSPGGRNSPLHF. CDR3 coding DNA: TGTGCCAGCAGCCCCGGGGGTAGGAATTCACCCCTCCACTTT.

The chain carries TRBV18 and TRBJ1-1; D gene unclear. Per germline, CDR1 KGHSH and CDR2 LQKENI. Trimming removed 4 bases from V and 5 bases from J, with 11 bases in between. CDR3 length: 13 residues. The CDR3 here is CASSLGTPTEAFF. The CDR3 region has the DNA TGTGCCAGCTCACTTGGCACCCCGACTGAAGCTTTCTTT.

Remarks on this clone: The same CDR3 also results from other DNA sequences found in this sample. This chain joins TRBV7-9 and TRBJ2-2; D is perhaps TRBD2 (5 bases). CDR1 is SEHNR, CDR2 FQNEAQ, per germline (reference sequence). V was pared by 1 base and J by 0 bases, with 6 bases between. This CDR3 is built from 15 residues. CDR3 sequence reads: CASSLGGTNTGELFF. Here the CDR3 DNA reads TGTGCCAGCAGCTTAGGAGGGACGAACACCGGGGAGCTGTTTTTT.

This chain uses TRBV7-2 with TRBJ2-2, with 8 bases that match TRBD2. This CDR3 is built from 16 residues. Germline V CDR1 and CDR2: SGHTA, FQGNSA. J gave up 4 bases and V 5 bases, and 9 bases lay outside the gene matches. The DNA of the CDR3 is TGTGCCAGCAGCACCCCTGAACGGGGGGGCACCGGGGAGCTGTTTTTT. This translates into CASSTPERGGTGELFF.

The rearrangement joins TRBV28 to TRBJ2-7, with D possibly TRBD1 on 6 matching bases. Germline assignment: CDR1 MDHEN and CDR2 SYDVKM. The CDR3 covers 12 residues. V was clipped by 5 bases and J by 6 bases, with 11 bases between them. CDR3 amino acids: CASSDRKREQYF. The DNA for the CDR3 is TGTGCCAGCAGTGACAGGAAACGCGAGCAGTACTTC.

In its sample, this clone was seen many times. The rearrangement uses TRBV4-3 and TRBJ1-2, with D unresolved. This CDR3 is built from 16 residues. The V and J ends lost 0 bases and 6 bases respectively, with 17 bases between them. Germline V lookup: CDR1 LGHNA, CDR2 YSLEER. The CDR3 nucleotides are TGCGCCAGCAGCCAAGATAGCGGTGCGGGGAAGAATGGCTACACCTTC. Residues: CASSQDSGAGKNGYTF.

The V gene is TRBV18, the J gene TRBJ1-1, with D tentatively TRBD1 (5 bases). This CDR3 has 15 amino acids. Trimming removed 0 bases at V and 1 base at J, with 9 bases between. From germline, CDR1 is KGHSH and CDR2 LQKENI. Written as DNA, the CDR3 is TGTGCCAGCTCACCACCCAGGGTAGGGAACACTGAAGCTTTCTTT. It encodes CASSPPRVGNTEAFF.

CDR3: CASSPDRAPQETQYF. The CDR3 nucleotides are TGTGCCAGCAGCCCCGACAGGGCCCCCCAAGAGACCCAGTACTTC. The J gene is TRBJ2-5, the V gene TRBV6-5, with TRBD1 identical over 7 bases. Germline assignment: CDR1 MNHEY and CDR2 SVGAGI. V gave up 6 bases and J gave up 1 base; unmatched junction bases: 8. This CDR3 is built from 15 residues.

The chain is built from TRBV9 and TRBJ2-7, with 10 nucleotides matching TRBD2. The CDR3 spans 14 residues. Germline V lookup: CDR1 SGDLS, CDR2 YYNGEE. V was clipped by 0 bases and J by 3 bases; unmatched bases: 0. CDR3 DNA sequence: TGTGCCAGCAGCGTAGGGACTAGCGGCTACGAGCAGTACTTC. Its translation: CASSVGTSGYEQYF.

The chain links TRBV7-9 to TRBJ1-2; D is uncertain. Trimming stripped 2 bases from V and 4 bases from J, with 23 bases between. CDR1 and CDR2 (germline): SEHNR, FQNEAQ (reference sequence). The CDR3 loop spans 18 amino acids. The CDR3, as DNA: TGTGCCAGCAGCTTAAAGCCCACCACCCAAATCCTCTCCTATGGCTACACCTTC. It yields the protein CASSLKPTTQILSYGYTF. The complete variable domain, with remaining parts taken from reference TRBV7-9 and TRBJ1-2, reads DTGVSQNPRHKITKRGQNVTFRCDPISEHNRLYWYRQTLGQGPEFLTYFQNEAQLEKSRLLSDRFSAERPKGSFSTLEIQRTEQGDSAMYLCASSLKPTTQILSYGYTFGSGTRLTVV.

The chain couples TRBV18 to TRBJ2-1; 10 bases are shared with TRBD2. Trimming took 2 bases from V and 9 from J; bases not matched to a gene: 13. The CDR3 consists of 17 residues. Germline-derived CDR1 and CDR2 are KGHSH and LQKENI. In DNA form, the CDR3 reads TGTGCCAGCTCACCAGGGGTTGTTCTGTCTAGCGGGGGTGAGCAGTTCTTC. It encodes CASSPGVVLSSGGEQFF.

The V call is TRBV3-1 (or the pseudogene TRBV3-2), the J call TRBJ1-3, with 11 positions matching TRBD1. V shed 4 bases and J 0 bases; nucleotides not matched to a gene: 5. This CDR3 is 17 amino acids long. From germline, CDR1 is LGHDT and CDR2 YNNKEL (reference sequence). The CDR3 coding sequence is TGTGCCAGCAGCCTCGGGACAGGGGGGAGCTCTGGAAACACCATATATTTT. This encodes CASSLGTGGSSGNTIYF.

The CDR3 loop is CASRNRVQPQHF. The DNA for the CDR3 is TGTGCCAGTAGGAACAGGGTTCAGCCCCAGCATTTT. The chain uses TRBV19 and TRBJ1-5; D is perhaps TRBD1 (6 bases). This CDR3 is 12 amino acids long. CDR1 is LNHDA and CDR2 is SQIVND in the germline V gene (reference sequence). The germline V and J ends were trimmed by 6 bases and 6 bases, with 9 bases remaining between them.

The chain uses TRBV12-5 and TRBJ1-5, with 8 bases fitting TRBD1. CDR1 and CDR2 from the germline V gene are LGHNT and FRNRAP. V gave up 1 base and J gave up 2 bases; unmatched junction bases: 7. The CDR3 totals 17 residues. In DNA form, the CDR3 reads TGTGCTAGTGGTTTGGGGTCAGGGGGCTCGGGCAATCAGCCCCAGCATTTT. Protein: CASGLGSGGSGNQPQHF.

This clone appeared a single time. The chain combines TRBV4-1 with TRBJ2-1, with 9 bases aligning to TRBD2. The CDR3 runs to 16 residues. Per the germline V gene, CDR1 is MGHRA and CDR2 is YSYEKL. V was clipped by 1 base and J by 4 bases; unmatched bases: 5. The CDR3 reads CASSQGPSGEYNEQFF. The CDR3 DNA reads TGCGCCAGCAGCCAAGGTCCTAGCGGGGAATACAATGAGCAGTTCTTC.

The rearrangement uses TRBV15 and TRBJ1-3, with D unresolved. V was trimmed by 5 bases and J by 0 bases, leaving 14 bases between them. From germline, CDR1 is LNHNV and CDR2 YYDKDF (reference sequence). This CDR3 spans 16 amino acids. In DNA, the CDR3 is TGTGCCACCAGCGAGGACTTATGGGGCTCTGGAAACACCATATATTTT. Protein product: CATSEDLWGSGNTIYF.

This clone was picked up many times. J is TRBJ2-2 and V is TRBV6-1; weak D call: TRBD1 (5 bases). Trimming took 3 bases from V and 4 from J, leaving 9 bases between them. The CDR3 sequence is 14 residues long. CDR1 and CDR2 from the germline V gene are MNHNS and SASEGT. The CDR3 DNA reads as TGTGCCAGCAGTGAGACAGACTCCACCGGGGAGCTGTTTTTT. Translation gives CASSETDSTGELFF.

This clone was seen more than once but under ten times. The CDR3 DNA reads TGTGCCAGCAGCTTAAACGGGGGGACATATTATGGCTACACCTTC. It yields the protein CASSLNGGTYYGYTF. This rearrangement joins TRBV7-3 to TRBJ1-2, with D possibly TRBD1 on 6 matching bases. The CDR3 is made up of 15 amino acids. V lost 1 base and J lost 5, with 14 bases in between. The germline V gene has CDR1 SGHTA and CDR2 FQGTGA.

The V gene is TRBV18, the J gene TRBJ2-7, with 8 bases identical to TRBD1. The V gene end was trimmed by 4 bases and the J gene end by 3 bases; junction bases not matched to a gene: 8. The CDR3 runs to 15 residues. The germline CDR1 and CDR2 sequences are KGHSH and LQKENI. In DNA form, the CDR3 reads TGTGCCAGCTCACTCCTCGGACAGGGCAACTACGAGCAGTACTTC. As protein: CASSLLGQGNYEQYF.

The chain recombines TRBV7-6 with TRBJ2-3; D remains unclear. The V gene's germline CDR1 is SGHVS and CDR2 FNYEAQ. The CDR3 runs 13 residues. Trimming stripped 5 bases from V and 1 base from J, with 7 bases between. This CDR3 is CASSPVRTDTQYF. DNA for the CDR3: TGTGCCAGCAGCCCCGTCCGCACAGATACGCAGTATTTT. Together with reference TRBV7-6 and TRBJ2-3, the CDR3 gives the full variable domain: GAGVSQSPRYKVTKRGQDVALRCDPISGHVSLYWYRQALGQGPEFLTYFNYEAQQDKSGLPNDRFSAERPEGSISTLTIQRTEQRDSAMYRCASSPVRTDTQYFGPGTRLTVL.

V usage is TRBV6-2 or TRBV6-3 and J usage is TRBJ1-5; 7 bases align to TRBD1. The CDR3 is 16 residues long. CDR1 MNHEY and CDR2 SVGEGT come from the germline V gene. Trimming removed 6 bases from V and 0 bases from J; junction bases left unmatched: 8. The CDR3 loop reads CASSSTTGISNQPQHF. For the CDR3, the DNA is TGTGCCAGCAGCTCCACGACAGGGATTAGCAATCAGCCCCAGCATTTT.

The J gene is TRBJ1-2, the V gene TRBV6-5; 10 positions agree with TRBD1. Germline assignment: CDR1 MNHEY and CDR2 SVGAGI. The CDR3 has 14 amino acids. Trimming removed 6 bases from V and 8 bases from J; junction bases left unmatched: 9. The CDR3 region is CASSRDRGRKGYTF. CDR3 DNA: TGTGCCAGCAGCCGCGACAGGGGGCGTAAGGGCTACACCTTC.

This clone has only a few counts. This rearrangement joins TRBV5-1 to TRBJ1-2; 9 bases agree with TRBD1. The CDR3 covers 16 residues. Germline CDR1 SGHRS, CDR2 YFSETQ. V lost 4 bases and J lost 4; bases outside the gene matches: 11. The CDR3 loop is CASSQMTGGEIYGYTF. The CDR3 DNA follows: TGCGCCAGCAGCCAAATGACAGGGGGGGAGATCTATGGCTACACCTTC.

The V call is TRBV4-1, the J call TRBJ2-6; D is possibly TRBD1 (5 bases). The V and J ends lost 5 bases and 1 base respectively, with 9 bases between them. This CDR3 comprises 15 residues. From germline, CDR1 is MGHRA and CDR2 YSYEKL. CDR3 residues: CASSGAESGANVLTF. CDR3 in DNA: TGCGCCAGCAGCGGGGCCGAATCTGGGGCCAACGTCCTGACTTTC.

Here the CDR3 DNA reads TGTGCCAGCAGTGTAAACAGGGTAGCAACTAATGAAAAACTGTTTTTT. Amino acids: CASSVNRVATNEKLFF. The chain recombines TRBV6-6 with TRBJ1-4; tentatively, D is TRBD1 (6 bases). The CDR3 runs 16 residues. Germline CDR1 is MNHNY and CDR2 is SVGAGI (reference sequence). V lost 5 bases and J 0 bases, leaving 13 bases between the germline ends.